This T cell receptor beta chain was profiled in a study of T cell repertoires in cytomegalovirus infection. Study details: Selected CMV epitopes included recently identified HLA-C-restricted ones as well as well-studied HLA-B-restricted ones. Public TCR beta signatures marked donors with CMV infection and the matching HLA.

As concerns this clonotype: Antigen unknown.

This CDR3 region has 14 residues. Germline V gene lookup returns CDR1 MNHNY and CDR2 SVGAGI (reference sequence). V was trimmed by 4 bases and J by 9 bases, leaving 19 bases between them. Study outcomes and limitations: HLA-C-restricted CMV-specific TCR beta clonotypes prevailed in the ex vivo response.

One entry per CDR3 protein, called by TCRdb with MiXCR from the reads. The table has around 300,000 distinct CDR3 sequences, roughly a fifth seen once. This sequence was found in a human donor in good health (CMV status not recorded). Some clones in this sample may be carry-over from other donors' samples. The sample consisted of cultured PBMCs, taken from culture after CMV antigen stimulation. The chain couples TRBV6-6 to TRBJ2-7, with D perhaps assigned TRBD1 or TRBD2 (6 bases each). The CDR3 nucleotides read TGTGCCAGCAGTTGGGGGGCGACGAATAACGTGCAGTACTTC. It encodes CASSWGATNNVQYF.